The 29 T cell receptor beta chains presented below share a single source sample, sequenced in a study of cytomegalovirus exposure and HLA in healthy donors. Produced via immunoSEQ multiplex PCR; TCRdb's table is partial and in-frame only. The sample consists of more than 80,000 clones, 88% of them appearing once. The sample was PBMCs. The receptors stem from a woman younger than 35 in good health and CMV-seropositive.

The rearrangement links TRBV27 to TRBJ1-4; D is ambiguous. This CDR3 spans 14 amino acids. CDR1 and CDR2 from the germline V gene are MNHEY and SMNVEV (reference sequence). With 6 bases removed from V and 0 bases from J, the gap between germline ends came to 8 bases. CDR3: CASSKQTTNEKLFF. Written as DNA, the CDR3 is TGTGCCAGCAGCAAACAGACAACTAATGAAAAACTGTTTTTT.

The V gene is TRBV4-1, the J gene TRBJ2-6; the D is unclear. The CDR3 contains 14 residues. V was pared by 3 bases and J by 0 bases, with 3 bases between. Germline V gene lookup returns CDR1 MGHRA and CDR2 YSYEKL. The CDR3 is CASSHLSGANVLTF. CDR3 nucleotide sequence: TGCGCCAGCAGCCACCTCTCTGGGGCCAACGTCCTGACTTTC.

The chain links TRBV5-1 to TRBJ2-7, with a possible D match to TRBD1 (6 bases). CDR3 length equals 15 residues. V lost 0 bases and J 5 bases, leaving 15 bases between the germline ends. CDR1 and CDR2 (germline): SGHRS, YFSETQ. CDR3 sequence reads: CASSLEGGTHHEQYF. The CDR3 DNA reads as TGCGCCAGCAGCTTGGAAGGGGGAACCCATCACGAGCAGTACTTC.

This clone has just one count. DNA for the CDR3: TGTGCCAGCAGCTTTACCTTGACTACTACCACTTACTCAGAGACCCAGTACTTC. Amino acids: CASSFTLTTTTYSETQYF. The V and J genes are TRBV7-2 and TRBJ2-5, with a weak D call TRBD2 (5 bases). The CDR3 is 18 residues long. Per germline, CDR1 SGHTA and CDR2 FQGNSA. Between the trimmed V and J ends, which lost 3 bases and 4 bases, there was a span of 24 bases.

The V call is TRBV4-1, the J call TRBJ1-1; TRBD1 is a possible D gene (5 bases). The V end was cut by 0 bases, the J end by 3 bases, with 17 bases between. Looked up from germline, CDR1 is MGHRA and CDR2 is YSYEKL. CDR3 length: 17 residues. The CDR3 nucleotides are TGCGCCAGCAGCCAAGAAGGGGCACAATCCATAGACACTGAAGCTTTCTTT. The encoded protein is CASSQEGAQSIDTEAFF.

The chain uses TRBV28 and TRBJ2-7; D is perhaps TRBD1 (5 bases). The germline V gene has CDR1 MDHEN and CDR2 SYDVKM. CDR3 length equals 12 residues. Trimming stripped 11 bases from V and 1 base from J, with 12 bases between. CDR3 region: CAVGLLSYEQYV. In DNA, the CDR3 is TGTGCCGTGGGGCTCCTTTCCTACGAGCAGTACGTC.

This clone was seen more than once but under ten times. DNA for the CDR3: TGTGCCAGCAGCTTAGAGACAGGGGGCGGTTCACCCCTCCACTTT. Its translation: CASSLETGGGSPLHF. The chain joins TRBV7-2 to TRBJ1-6, with 10 bases matching TRBD1. Germline CDR1 reads SGHTA; CDR2 reads FQGNSA. The CDR3 contains 15 residues. The junction had 3 bases not matched to a gene; V was cut back by 1 base and J by 9 bases.

The chain uses TRBV28 and TRBJ1-5; D is ambiguous. In germline, CDR1 is MDHEN, CDR2 SYDVKM. Trimming shortened V by 3 bases and J by 4 bases, and 7 bases separated the two germline ends. The CDR3 consists of 13 residues. The CDR3 loop reads CASSFFQNQPQHF. CDR3 bases: TGTGCCAGCAGTTTTTTCCAAAATCAGCCCCAGCATTTT.

This chain links TRBV6-6 with TRBJ2-1; 8 bases match TRBD2. CDR3 length: 14 residues. The V segment lost 6 bases and the J segment 8 bases; nucleotides outside the gene matches: 9. CDR1 and CDR2 from the germline V gene are MNHNY and SVGAGI (reference sequence). CDR3 protein: CASSGGAIGYEQFF. The CDR3, as DNA: TGTGCCAGCAGCGGGGGGGCCATTGGTTATGAGCAGTTCTTC.

The chain combines TRBV28 with TRBJ2-5; 10 bases are a match to TRBD1. Germline CDR1 and CDR2: MDHEN and SYDVKM. CDR3 length equals 17 residues. V gave up 3 bases and J gave up 6 bases; unmatched junction bases: 13. The CDR3 sequence is CASSFSGTGDLVKTQYF. CDR3 DNA sequence: TGTGCCAGCAGTTTCTCAGGGACAGGGGATTTGGTGAAGACCCAGTACTTC.

The chain carries TRBV10-3 and TRBJ1-1; D is undetermined. Trimming shortened V by 3 bases and J by 8 bases, and 7 bases separated the two germline ends. CDR3 length: 11 amino acids. Germline V gene data show CDR1 as ENHRY and CDR2 as SYGVKD. The chain's CDR3 is CAISDSVEAFF. The CDR3 DNA is TGTGCCATCAGTGATTCTGTAGAAGCTTTCTTT.

The V and J genes are TRBV13 and TRBJ2-3, with 12 bases identical to TRBD2. J gave up 4 bases and V 0 bases, and 5 bases lay outside the gene matches. CDR3 length: 17 amino acids. Germline V lookup: CDR1 PRHDT, CDR2 FYEKMQ (reference sequence). The CDR3 DNA reads TGTGCCAGCAGCTTAGGGAGTTCTAGCGGGGGGGCAGATACGCAGTATTTT. Its translation is CASSLGSSSGGADTQYF.

This chain connects TRBV23-1 to TRBJ2-7; 8 bases line up with TRBD1. Being an ORF, TRBV23-1 has a function that is uncertain. The V segment lost 9 bases and the J segment 0 bases; nucleotides outside the gene matches: 10. This CDR3 has 15 residues. DNA of the CDR3: TGCGCCAGTAAAAGCCGGGACAGGATCTCCTACGAGCAGTACGTC. Translating it yields CASKSRDRISYEQYV.

This clone was seen just once. The rearrangement uses TRBV10-3 and TRBJ2-5; D is unclear. With 4 bases removed from V and 5 bases from J, the gap between germline ends came to 11 bases. The CDR3 has 13 amino acids. The germline V gene encodes CDR1 ENHRY and CDR2 SYGVKD. The CDR3: CAISGGLAETQYF. The CDR3 bases are TGTGCCATCAGTGGTGGGCTGGCGGAGACCCAGTACTTC.

The CDR3 sequence: CASSFERGPDTQYF. The CDR3 nucleotides read TGTGCCAGCAGCTTTGAAAGGGGCCCAGATACGCAGTATTTT. This sequence joins TRBV5-6 and TRBJ2-3; D perhaps matches TRBD1 (5 bases). Germline assignment: CDR1 SGHDT and CDR2 YYEEEE. This CDR3 region has 14 residues. Between the trimmed V and J ends, which lost 2 bases and 4 bases, there was a span of 11 bases.

This clone has a single count. V and J are TRBV27 and TRBJ1-1; unclear D gene. Per the germline V gene, CDR1 is MNHEY and CDR2 is SMNVEV (reference sequence). The CDR3 runs to 13 residues. Trimming left V 8 bases short and J 3 bases short, with 13 bases between. In DNA, the CDR3 is TGTGCCAGCTCTAGGAGGTTTGACACTGAAGCTTTCTTT. This codes for CASSRRFDTEAFF.

V and J are TRBV15 and TRBJ1-2, with D tentatively TRBD1 (6 bases). The V gene lost 3 bases and the J gene lost 6 bases, with 14 bases spanning the gap. This CDR3 is built from 14 residues. CDR1 LNHNV and CDR2 YYDKDF come from the germline V gene (reference sequence). The chain's CDR3 is CATSSLRGAHGYTF. CDR3 in DNA: TGTGCCACCAGCAGTCTCAGGGGAGCTCATGGCTACACCTTC.

The chain couples TRBV2 to TRBJ2-7; D may be TRBD1 (6 bases). The germline CDR1 and CDR2 sequences are SNHLY and FYNNEI. The CDR3 length is 12 residues. Deletions cut 3 bases from V and 4 bases from J, with 7 bases between. The CDR3 coding sequence is TGTGCCAGCAGTGAGGGGGCGTACGAGCAGTACGTC. The encoded protein is CASSEGAYEQYV.

V is TRBV19 and J is TRBJ2-2; a possible D gene is TRBD2 (6 bases). With 4 bases removed from V and 4 bases from J, the gap between germline ends came to 10 bases. The CDR3 runs to 14 residues. Germline V gene lookup returns CDR1 LNHDA and CDR2 SQIVND (reference sequence). In nucleotides, the CDR3 is TGTGCCAGTAGTAACTTGGGGGGCACCGGGGAGCTGTTTTTT. Its translation is CASSNLGGTGELFF.

The chain joins TRBV6-6 to TRBJ1-4, with 7 bases lining up with TRBD1. This CDR3 has 15 residues. The J segment lost 3 bases and the V segment lost 10 bases, leaving 11 bases of the junction unmatched. CDR1 is MNHNY and CDR2 is SVGAGI in the germline V gene (reference sequence). CDR3 nucleotide sequence: TGTGCCACCCAGCCGTACAGGGGTGCTAATGAAAAACTGTTTTTT. Translating gives CATQPYRGANEKLFF.

This chain uses TRBV7-9 with TRBJ2-7, with TRBD2 matching 9 bases. Germline assignment: CDR1 SEHNR and CDR2 FQNEAQ (reference sequence). There are 16 residues in the CDR3. Trimming cost V 3 bases and J 2 bases; bases outside gene matches: 8. The CDR3 reads CASSLELAGITYEQYF. CDR3 coding DNA: TGTGCCAGCAGCTTGGAACTAGCGGGCATCACCTACGAGCAGTACTTC.

The J gene is TRBJ1-1, the V gene TRBV18; 7 bases map to TRBD1. The CDR3 has 13 residues. Per the germline V gene, CDR1 is KGHSH and CDR2 is LQKENI. The CDR3 here is CASRGDRNTEAFF. The CDR3 region has the DNA TGTGCTTCGAGGGGGGACAGGAACACTGAAGCTTTCTTT. The whole variable domain, remainder taken from reference TRBV18 and TRBJ1-1, is NAGVMQNPRHLVRRRGQEARLRCSPMKGHSHVYWYRQLPEEGLKFMVYLQKENIIDESGMPKERFSAEFPKEGPSILRIQQVVRGDSAAYFCASRGDRNTEAFFGQGTRLTVV.

The count of this clone is one. This chain joins TRBV1 and TRBJ2-1; the D call in the table, TRBD2, was not verified against the DNA. TRBV1 is noted as a pseudogene. The CDR3 is made up of 14 amino acids. The CDR3 loop is CTSSQDGAYNEQFF. In DNA, the CDR3 is TGCACCAGCAGCCAAGACGGGGCCTACAATGAGCAGTTCTTC.

In its sample, this clone was seen once. In DNA form, the CDR3 reads TGTGCCAGCAGTATCTCTTACACCGGGGAGCTGTTTTTT. This gives the protein CASSISYTGELFF. V usage is TRBV2 and J usage is TRBJ2-2; D gene ambiguous. The CDR3 runs to 13 residues. V lost 5 bases to trimming and J lost 3 bases, with 7 bases between them. Germline loops: CDR1 SNHLY, CDR2 FYNNEI. Full variable domain (rest looked up from reference TRBV2 and TRBJ2-2): EPEVTQTPSHQVTQMGQEVILRCVPISNHLYFYWYRQILGQKVEFLVSFYNNEISEKSEIFDDQFSVERPDGSNFTLKIRSTKLEDSAMYFCASSISYTGELFFGEGSRLTVL.

This chain uses TRBV10-2 with TRBJ1-4; 8 nucleotides align to TRBD1. The CDR3 totals 14 residues. CDR1 and CDR2 from the germline V gene are WSHSY and SAAADI. The J segment lost 5 bases and the V segment lost 5 bases, leaving 4 bases of the junction unmatched. This CDR3 reads CASSLRQGNEKLFF. The CDR3 DNA reads as TGCGCCAGCAGTCTCAGACAGGGGAATGAAAAACTGTTTTTT.

The rearrangement uses TRBV6-1 and TRBJ1-6; unclear D gene. The germline CDR1 and CDR2 sequences are MNHNS and SASEGT. The V and J ends lost 3 bases and 0 bases respectively, with 6 bases between them. There are 15 residues in the CDR3. This chain's CDR3 is CASSETVSYNSPLHF. The CDR3 DNA reads as TGTGCCAGCAGTGAGACTGTCTCCTATAATTCACCCCTCCACTTT.

The count of this clone is one. The chain uses TRBV29-1 and TRBJ2-5; TRBD2 aligns across 10 bases. The junction had 14 bases not matched to a gene; V was cut back by 0 bases and J by 7 bases. The CDR3 sequence is 17 residues long. The germline gives CDR1 SQVTM, CDR2 ANQGSEA. The CDR3 region has the DNA TGCAGCGTTGAAGATGTCAGCGGGGGGGAGATTTGGGGGACCCAGTACTTC. Protein: CSVEDVSGGEIWGTQYF.

The chain joins TRBV4-1 to TRBJ2-7; maybe TRBD2 (6 bases). CDR1 MGHRA and CDR2 YSYEKL come from the germline V gene. The CDR3 is made up of 13 amino acids. V was cut by 5 bases and J by 3 bases, with 11 bases left in between. In nucleotides, the CDR3 is TGCGCCAGCAGCAAACAGGAGGGCTACGAGCAGTACGTC. Translated: CASSKQEGYEQYV.

The V gene is TRBV6-5, the J gene TRBJ1-5, with TRBD1 matching over 9 bases. Germline CDR1 MNHEY, CDR2 SVGAGI. Unmatched junction bases numbered 9, after V lost 5 bases and J lost 7 bases. This CDR3 comprises 15 residues. DNA of the CDR3: TGTGCCAGCAGTACCGGGACAGGGTATCAGCAGCCCCAGCATTTT. Translating it yields CASSTGTGYQQPQHF.